This T cell receptor beta chain was documented in a study of T cells after yellow fever vaccination. Findings of the study overall: Booster sampling recovered most clones from primary vaccination (less than 97% CD4, 88% CD8).

Using its own MiXCR run on the 5' RACE reads, TCRdb lists one record per CDR3 protein. The data show around 310,000 distinct CDR3 sequences, with roughly 3.5% seen just once and 20% to 30% held by the top ten. J gave up 7 bases and V 6 bases, and 8 bases lay outside the gene matches. From germline, CDR1 is SGHTA and CDR2 FQGNSA. The CDR3 runs to 15 residues. This clonotype was detected ten times or more. As yet, its antigen is unknown. The sequence was collected from a man aged 18-30 years who received the YFV17D yellow fever vaccine. The specimen comprised PBMCs, sampled on the day of the yellow fever booster vaccination. J is TRBJ2-1 and V is TRBV7-2, with TRBD2 identical over 11 bases. CDR3 nucleotides: TGTGCCAGCAGGATAGCGGGGGGGCTGGGGAATGAGCAGTTCTTC. Translating gives CASRIAGGLGNEQFF. The full variable domain, in which reference TRBV7-2 and TRBJ2-1 provide the parts outside the CDR3, is GAGVSQSPSNKVTEKGKDVELRCDPISGHTALYWYRQSLGQGLEFLIYFQGNSAPDKSGLPSDRFSAERTGGSVSTLTIQRTQQEDSAVYLCASRIAGGLGNEQFFGPGTRLTVL.